Following are 10 T cell receptor beta chains from one sample sequenced in a study of blood T cells in healthy people across ages (dated by TCRdb to about 2015). The library was obtained by 5' RACE. These reads were obtained on an Illumina HiSeq 2500. A second PCR of about 7 to 12 cycles was run with a J-beta primer mix and a sample-barcoded 5' primer. TCRdb trimmed the raw reads at Q25, called clones with MiXCR and kept productive beta chains. Rows matching on CDR3 protein sequence are summarized as one entry with the most common DNA and genes. This sample is represented by 750,000 or so distinct CDR3 sequences; around 25% of them were singletons. The ten largest clonotypes hold 9.4% of the sample. The data also belong to a second study, concerning T cells of mothers and their children.

The sequenced material came from blood. These receptors were taken from a boy younger than 18 in good health.

The chain couples TRBV7-9 to TRBJ2-3; D is perhaps TRBD1 (6 bases). V was trimmed by 6 bases and J by 1 base, leaving 11 bases between them. Germline V gene data show CDR1 as SEHNR and CDR2 as FQNEAQ (reference sequence). The CDR3 contains 14 residues. CDR3 amino acids: CASSLDSRTDTQYF. CDR3 DNA sequence: TGTGCCAGCAGTTTGGACAGCCGCACAGATACGCAGTATTTT.

The sample holds a few counts of this clonotype. The chain has TRBV29-1 and TRBJ2-2; D perhaps matches TRBD1 (6 bases). This CDR3 spans 13 amino acids. Trimming pared 2 bases from V and 7 bases from J, leaving 11 bases between. The germline V gene encodes CDR1 SQVTM and CDR2 ANQGSEA. The CDR3 sequence: CSVETGKVGELFF. The DNA of the CDR3 is TGCAGCGTTGAAACAGGGAAAGTCGGGGAGCTGTTTTTT.

This clonotype has only a few counts. This chain uses TRBV27 with TRBJ2-7; 8 bases align to TRBD1. CDR1 MNHEY and CDR2 SMNVEV come from the germline V gene (reference sequence). Trimming at V came to 5 bases and at J to 3 bases, leaving 3 bases not matched to a gene. CDR3 length equals 13 residues. The CDR3 loop reads CASSQTGDYEQYF. The CDR3 coding sequence is TGTGCCAGCAGTCAGACAGGGGACTACGAGCAGTACTTC.

This clonotype is a singleton in its sample. V gene TRBV5-1 combines with J gene TRBJ1-1; D remains ambiguous. There are 15 residues in the CDR3. CDR1 and CDR2 (germline): SGHRS, YFSETQ. V was clipped by 0 bases and J by 1 base, with 10 bases between them. CDR3 sequence: CASSLAAFANTEAFF. The CDR3 DNA follows: TGCGCCAGCAGCTTGGCGGCGTTTGCGAACACTGAAGCTTTCTTT.

CDR3 residues: CASGSPPPDSPSYEQYF. Written as DNA, the CDR3 is TGTGCTAGTGGTTCCCCGCCCCCTGACTCACCCTCCTACGAGCAGTACTTC. The chain carries TRBV12-5 and TRBJ2-7; no reliable D call. The CDR3 sequence is 17 residues long. Germline V gives CDR1 LGHNT, CDR2 FRNRAP. V lost 4 bases to trimming and J lost 0 bases, with 19 bases between them.

The chain couples TRBV29-1 to TRBJ2-1; TRBD1 might be the D (6 bases). The CDR3 runs 15 residues. Deletions cut 4 bases from V and 3 bases from J, with 16 bases between. CDR1 is SQVTM and CDR2 is ANQGSEA in the germline V gene. The CDR3 DNA reads TGCAGCGTTGCCCCCAGGGGCGACAACTACAATGAGCAGTTCTTC. Translating gives CSVAPRGDNYNEQFF.

The V and J genes are TRBV7-2 and TRBJ2-5, with a weak D call TRBD2 (5 bases). Germline CDR1 reads SGHTA; CDR2 reads FQGNSA. The CDR3 is 15 amino acids. The ends were cut back, 5 bases at V and 1 base at J, with 14 bases in the middle. The CDR3 loop is CASSPIERLQETQYF. The CDR3 region has the DNA TGTGCCAGCAGCCCGATCGAGCGGCTCCAAGAGACCCAGTACTTC.

The genes are TRBV12-3 or TRBV12-4 and TRBJ1-6; a possible D gene is TRBD1 (5 bases). The V and J ends lost 6 bases and 8 bases respectively, with 17 bases between them. There are 15 residues in the CDR3. In nucleotides, the CDR3 is TGTGCCAGCAGCTTCTGGTTGGGGGAGGATTCACCCCTCCACTTT. It translates to CASSFWLGEDSPLHF.

The V gene is TRBV7-2, the J gene TRBJ2-4; D may be TRBD2 (5 bases). The CDR3 runs 17 residues. V was trimmed by 5 bases and J by 4 bases, leaving 21 bases between them. The germline V gene encodes CDR1 SGHTA and CDR2 FQGNSA. CDR3 coding DNA: TGTGCCAGCAGCCCACTCCCGGGATGGAGTACTAAAAACATTCAGTACTTC. Its protein product is CASSPLPGWSTKNIQYF. The whole variable domain, filled in from reference TRBV7-2 and TRBJ2-4, reads GAGVSQSPSNKVTEKGKDVELRCDPISGHTALYWYRQSLGQGLEFLIYFQGNSAPDKSGLPSDRFSAERTGGSVSTLTIQRTQQEDSAVYLCASSPLPGWSTKNIQYFGAGTRLSVL.

This sequence joins TRBV2 and TRBJ2-3, with 7 bases identical to TRBD1. Germline CDR1 and CDR2: SNHLY and FYNNEI. This CDR3 is built from 15 residues. Trimming cost V 2 bases and J 4 bases; bases outside gene matches: 6. The DNA for the CDR3 is TGTGCCAGCAGTGAAAGGGGGCATTCAGCAGATACGCAGTATTTT. Its protein is CASSERGHSADTQYF. The whole variable domain, filled in from reference TRBV2 and TRBJ2-3, reads EPEVTQTPSHQVTQMGQEVILRCVPISNHLYFYWYRQILGQKVEFLVSFYNNEISEKSEIFDDQFSVERPDGSNFTLKIRSTKLEDSAMYFCASSERGHSADTQYFGPGTRLTVL.